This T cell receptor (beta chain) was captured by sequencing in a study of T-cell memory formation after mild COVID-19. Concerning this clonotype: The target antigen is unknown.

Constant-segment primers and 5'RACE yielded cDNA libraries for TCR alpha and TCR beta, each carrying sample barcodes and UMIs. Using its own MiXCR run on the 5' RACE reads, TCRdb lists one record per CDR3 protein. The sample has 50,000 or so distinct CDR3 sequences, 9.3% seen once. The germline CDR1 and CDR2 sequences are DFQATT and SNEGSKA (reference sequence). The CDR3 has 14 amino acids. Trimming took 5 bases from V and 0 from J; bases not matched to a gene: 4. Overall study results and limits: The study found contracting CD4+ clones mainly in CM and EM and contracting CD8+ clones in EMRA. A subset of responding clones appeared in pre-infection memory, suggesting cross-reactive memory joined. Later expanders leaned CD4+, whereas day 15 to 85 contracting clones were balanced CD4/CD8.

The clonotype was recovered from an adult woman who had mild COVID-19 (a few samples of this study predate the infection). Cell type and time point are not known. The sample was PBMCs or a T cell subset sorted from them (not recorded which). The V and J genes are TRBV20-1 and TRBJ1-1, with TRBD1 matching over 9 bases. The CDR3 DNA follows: TGCAGTGCTGGTGGACAGGGGATGAACACTGAAGCTTTCTTT. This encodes CSAGGQGMNTEAFF.